These 27 T cell receptor beta chains share one sample of origin, sequenced in a study of monozygotic twins with inflammatory bowel disease. TCRdb re-called the 5' RACE reads and shows each CDR3 protein once, DNA omitted. The sample shows about 110,000 distinct CDR3 sequences, and around 12% sits with its ten largest clones. Source material: blood. These receptors came from a human donor with ulcerative colitis or Crohn's disease, or a healthy co-twin of an affected twin (not recorded which).

Considering frequency, this clonotype is medium-sized. The rearrangement uses TRBV5-5 and TRBJ1-2; TCRdb returns TRBD1, unconfirmable since there is no DNA. This CDR3 has 15 residues. CDR1 is SGHKS and CDR2 is YYEKEE in the germline V gene (reference sequence). CDR3 sequence reads: CASSHTRGWGYGYTF.

V gene TRBV18 combines with J gene TRBJ2-7; absent DNA, TCRdb's TRBD2 call cannot be checked. This CDR3 contains 14 residues. Germline V gene sequence: CDR1 KGHSH, CDR2 LQKENI. The CDR3 region is CASSDTGGDTKQYF. The variable domain in full, with the rest retrieved from reference TRBV18 and TRBJ2-7, is NAGVMQNPRHLVRRRGQEARLRCSPMKGHSHVYWYRQLPEEGLKFMVYLQKENIIDESGMPKERFSAEFPKEGPSILRIQQVVRGDSAAYFCASSDTGGDTKQYFGPGTRLTVT.

The CDR3 protein is CASSSAPSHSGGELFF. The chain couples TRBV5-1 to TRBJ2-2; lacking DNA, the TRBD1 call made by TCRdb goes unchecked. The CDR3 is 16 residues long. CDR1 is SGHRS, CDR2 YFSETQ, per germline.

The chain recombines TRBV5-1 with TRBJ2-1; TCRdb's D call of TRBD2 is untestable without DNA. This CDR3 has 15 amino acids. Germline assignment: CDR1 SGHRS and CDR2 YFSETQ. The CDR3 loop is CASSGLLAANNEQFF.

The V gene is TRBV20-1, the J gene TRBJ1-3; TCRdb lists TRBD1, though no DNA is available to test this call. This CDR3 has 14 amino acids. Germline CDR1 and CDR2: DFQATT and SNEGSKA (reference sequence). CDR3 in amino acids: CSAPLGGTGNTIYF.

J is TRBJ2-5 and V is TRBV4-3. This CDR3 is 15 amino acids long. Germline V gene lookup returns CDR1 LGHNA and CDR2 YSLEER. Here the CDR3 reads CASCQTWTISETQYF.

V gene TRBV6-1 combines with J gene TRBJ1-3. The germline V gene encodes CDR1 MNHNS and CDR2 SASEGT. This CDR3 comprises 14 residues. The CDR3 loop reads CASSGDRLGNTIYF.

The V and J genes are TRBV5-1 and TRBJ2-1; TCRdb's D call, TRBD2, is unchecked because there is no DNA. The CDR3 spans 15 residues. Germline CDR1 SGHRS, CDR2 YFSETQ. CDR3 in amino acids: CASSLAALAWNEQFF.

V is TRBV10-3 and J is TRBJ1-1. The CDR3 extends over 16 amino acids. Germline V gives CDR1 ENHRY, CDR2 SYGVKD. CDR3: CAISESRDGWNTEAFF.

The rearrangement joins TRBV7-6 to TRBJ1-6. This CDR3 has 17 residues. CDR1 is SGHVS and CDR2 is FNYEAQ in the germline V gene. The CDR3 here is CASSLGGMSSYNSPLHF.

The chain is built from TRBV15 and TRBJ1-6. The CDR3 extends over 14 amino acids. The germline V gene encodes CDR1 LNHNV and CDR2 YYDKDF (reference sequence). CDR3 sequence: CATSSEGPNSPLHF.

This chain links TRBV11-1 with TRBJ2-3; without DNA, the TCRdb call of TRBD1 cannot be checked. CDR1 and CDR2 (germline): SGHAT, FQDESV (reference sequence). The CDR3 is 19 residues long. This CDR3 reads CASILLNLGVPRKTDTQYF.

The CDR3 loop reads CSASQGANNEQFF. This chain links TRBV20-1 with TRBJ2-1; TCRdb returns TRBD1, unconfirmable since there is no DNA. The CDR3 consists of 13 residues. The germline gives CDR1 DFQATT, CDR2 SNEGSKA (reference sequence).

V and J are TRBV20-1 and TRBJ2-7. CDR3 length: 14 amino acids. Germline V gene sequence: CDR1 DFQATT, CDR2 SNEGSKA (reference sequence). CDR3 sequence reads: CSAKWVIGYYEQYF.

This chain uses TRBV20-1 with TRBJ2-2; there is no DNA to check the TCRdb D call of TRBD2. This CDR3 comprises 17 residues. Per the germline V gene, CDR1 is DFQATT and CDR2 is SNEGSKA (reference sequence). CDR3 loop: CSAKRLTSGLNTGELFF.

The rearrangement links TRBV4-3 to TRBJ2-4; there is no DNA to check the TCRdb D call of TRBD1. This CDR3 region has 17 residues. Per germline, CDR1 LGHNA and CDR2 YSLEER. CDR3: CASSQGQGQGVENIQYF.

The V call is TRBV7-2, the J call TRBJ1-2; the D call from TCRdb, TRBD1, cannot be confirmed without DNA. The CDR3 spans 13 residues. The germline V gene has CDR1 SGHTA and CDR2 FQGNSA. The CDR3 is CASSRTGNYGYTF.

This rearrangement joins TRBV5-1 to TRBJ2-2. The CDR3 has 16 amino acids. Germline V gene data show CDR1 as SGHRS and CDR2 as YFSETQ. CDR3 sequence: CASSLMARKNTGELFF. Full variable domain (remainder filled in from reference TRBV5-1 and TRBJ2-2): KAGVTQTPRYLIKTRGQQVTLSCSPISGHRSVSWYQQTPGQGLQFLFEYFSETQRNKGNFPGRFSGRQFSNSRSEMNVSTLELGDSALYLCASSLMARKNTGELFFGEGSRLTVL.

The genes are TRBV29-1 and TRBJ2-1. Germline V CDR1 and CDR2: SQVTM, ANQGSEA. The CDR3 extends over 16 amino acids. The CDR3 sequence is CSVEDISRIAYNEQFF.

The chain combines TRBV4-2 with TRBJ2-3; TCRdb picks TRBD1, but there is no DNA to check that call. Germline V gives CDR1 LGHNA, CDR2 YNFKEQ. The CDR3 is made up of 16 amino acids. This CDR3 is CASSPGGRATTDTQYF.

The chain recombines TRBV5-1 with TRBJ2-1. The CDR3 is 15 amino acids. The V gene's germline CDR1 is SGHRS and CDR2 YFSETQ. CDR3 in amino acids: CASSLALDGDNEQFF.

The chain employs TRBV7-2 and TRBJ2-1. The length of the CDR3 is 15 residues. Germline values: CDR1 SGHTA, CDR2 FQGNSA. This CDR3 is CASSLARSSYNEQFF.

The chain uses TRBV19 and TRBJ1-1; TCRdb gives TRBD1 as the D gene, but with no DNA this cannot be confirmed. The CDR3 sequence is 14 residues long. Germline CDR1 reads LNHDA; CDR2 reads SQIVND (reference sequence). CDR3: CASSTRQLPREAFF.

The V gene is TRBV7-2, the J gene TRBJ2-1; TCRdb reports TRBD1, a call that lacks DNA to check it against. The CDR3 consists of 16 residues. Germline CDR1 reads SGHTA; CDR2 reads FQGNSA. The CDR3 loop is CASSLEQGIVYNEQFF.

V gene TRBV11-1 combines with J gene TRBJ1-1. This CDR3 is built from 14 residues. Looked up from germline, CDR1 is SGHAT and CDR2 is FQDESV (reference sequence). CDR3 in amino acids: CASSRWDGNTEAFF.

The rearrangement joins TRBV4-1 to TRBJ2-7; without DNA, the TCRdb call of TRBD1 cannot be checked. The CDR3 length is 16 residues. The germline gives CDR1 MGHRA, CDR2 YSYEKL. The CDR3 sequence: CASSQDRGQGGYEQYF.

The gene calls are TRBV7-2 and TRBJ2-1; TCRdb gives TRBD2 as the D gene, but with no DNA this cannot be confirmed. This CDR3 comprises 16 residues. The germline V gene encodes CDR1 SGHTA and CDR2 FQGNSA. The CDR3 protein is CASSLASPGDNVEQFF. The full variable domain, its missing parts supplied by reference TRBV7-2 and TRBJ2-1, is GAGVSQSPSNKVTEKGKDVELRCDPISGHTALYWYRQSLGQGLEFLIYFQGNSAPDKSGLPSDRFSAERTGGSVSTLTIQRTQQEDSAVYLCASSLASPGDNVEQFFGPGTRLTVL.